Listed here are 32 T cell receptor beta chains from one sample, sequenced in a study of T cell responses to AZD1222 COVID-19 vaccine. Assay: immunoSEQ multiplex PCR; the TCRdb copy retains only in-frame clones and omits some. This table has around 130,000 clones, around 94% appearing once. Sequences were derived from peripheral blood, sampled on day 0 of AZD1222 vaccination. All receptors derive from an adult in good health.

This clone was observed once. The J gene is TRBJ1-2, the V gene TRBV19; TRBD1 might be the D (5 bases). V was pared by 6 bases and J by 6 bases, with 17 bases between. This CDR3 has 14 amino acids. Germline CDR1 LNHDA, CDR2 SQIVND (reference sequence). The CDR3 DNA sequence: TGTGCCAGTAGCCCGCGTCAGGGCATGGATGGCTACACCTTC. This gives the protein CASSPRQGMDGYTF.

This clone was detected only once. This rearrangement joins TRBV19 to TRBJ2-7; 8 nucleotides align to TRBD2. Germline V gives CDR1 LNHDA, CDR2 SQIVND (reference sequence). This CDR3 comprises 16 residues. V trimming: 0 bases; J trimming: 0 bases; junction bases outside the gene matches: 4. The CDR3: CASSIDASGSSYEQYF. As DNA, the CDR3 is TGTGCCAGTAGTATAGATGCGAGCGGGAGCTCCTACGAGCAGTACTTC. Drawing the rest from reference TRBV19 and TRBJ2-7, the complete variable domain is DGGITQSPKYLFRKEGQNVTLSCEQNLNHDAMYWYRQDPGQGLRLIYYSQIVNDFQKGDIAEGYSVSREKKESFPLTVTSAQKNPTAFYLCASSIDASGSSYEQYFGPGTRLTVT.

The DNA for the CDR3 is TGTGCCAGCAGTTCGGGACGGAATCAGCCCCAGCATTTT. Its translation is CASSSGRNQPQHF. The chain links TRBV6-5 to TRBJ1-5; tentative D call: TRBD1 (5 bases). The ends were cut back, 4 bases at V and 4 bases at J, with 8 bases in the middle. Looked up from germline, CDR1 is MNHEY and CDR2 is SVGAGI. The CDR3 length is 13 residues.

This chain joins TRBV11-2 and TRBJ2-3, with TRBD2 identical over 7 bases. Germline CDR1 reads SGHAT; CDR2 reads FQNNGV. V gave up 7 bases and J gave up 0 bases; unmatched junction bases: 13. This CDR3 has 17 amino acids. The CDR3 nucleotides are TGTGCCAGCACCCTGCGGGCTAGCGGAGCTAGCACAGATACGCAGTATTTT. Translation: CASTLRASGASTDTQYF.

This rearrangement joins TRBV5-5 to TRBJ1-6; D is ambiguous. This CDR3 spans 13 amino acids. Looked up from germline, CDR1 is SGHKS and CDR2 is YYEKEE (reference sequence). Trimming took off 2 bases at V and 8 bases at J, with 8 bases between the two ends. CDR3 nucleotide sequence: TGTGCCAGCAGCTTAGGTCCGGATTCACCCCTCCACTTT. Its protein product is CASSLGPDSPLHF.

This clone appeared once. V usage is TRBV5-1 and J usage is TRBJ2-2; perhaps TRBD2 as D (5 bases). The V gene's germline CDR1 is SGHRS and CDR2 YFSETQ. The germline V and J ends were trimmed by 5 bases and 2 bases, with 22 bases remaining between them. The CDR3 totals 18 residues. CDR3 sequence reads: CASSERLSYGSNTGELFF. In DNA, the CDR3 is TGCGCCAGCAGTGAGAGACTATCTTACGGGTCTAACACCGGGGAGCTGTTTTTT. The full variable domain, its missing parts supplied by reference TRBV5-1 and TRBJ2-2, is KAGVTQTPRYLIKTRGQQVTLSCSPISGHRSVSWYQQTPGQGLQFLFEYFSETQRNKGNFPGRFSGRQFSNSRSEMNVSTLELGDSALYLCASSERLSYGSNTGELFFGEGSRLTVL.

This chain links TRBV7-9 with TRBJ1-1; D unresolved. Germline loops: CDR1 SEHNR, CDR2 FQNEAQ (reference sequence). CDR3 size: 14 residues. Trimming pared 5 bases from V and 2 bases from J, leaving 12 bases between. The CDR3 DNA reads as TGTGCCAGCAGCCCACTCGAGGCAAACACTGAAGCTTTCTTT. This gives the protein CASSPLEANTEAFF. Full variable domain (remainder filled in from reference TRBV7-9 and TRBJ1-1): DTGVSQNPRHKITKRGQNVTFRCDPISEHNRLYWYRQTLGQGPEFLTYFQNEAQLEKSRLLSDRFSAERPKGSFSTLEIQRTEQGDSAMYLCASSPLEANTEAFFGQGTRLTVV.

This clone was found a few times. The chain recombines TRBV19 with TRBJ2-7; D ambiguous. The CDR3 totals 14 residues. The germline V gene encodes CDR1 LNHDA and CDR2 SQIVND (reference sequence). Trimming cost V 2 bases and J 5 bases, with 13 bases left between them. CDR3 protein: CASSISFQADEQYF. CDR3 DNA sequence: TGTGCCAGTAGTATATCATTTCAGGCGGACGAGCAGTACTTC.

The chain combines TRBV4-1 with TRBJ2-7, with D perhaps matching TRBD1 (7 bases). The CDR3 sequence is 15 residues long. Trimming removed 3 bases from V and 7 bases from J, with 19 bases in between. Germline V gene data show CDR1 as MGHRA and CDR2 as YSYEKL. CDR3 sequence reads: CASSHSHRQGLEQYF. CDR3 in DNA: TGCGCCAGCAGCCATTCCCACCGACAGGGACTTGAGCAGTACTTC.

The CDR3 DNA follows: TGCGCCAGCAGCTGGGGACAGGATTATGGCTACACCTTC. Translation: CASSWGQDYGYTF. The chain links TRBV5-1 to TRBJ1-2, with 8 bases that match TRBD1. Germline-derived CDR1 and CDR2 are SGHRS and YFSETQ. The CDR3 is 13 residues long. The trim removed 3 bases at V and 5 bases at J, leaving 3 bases unmatched.

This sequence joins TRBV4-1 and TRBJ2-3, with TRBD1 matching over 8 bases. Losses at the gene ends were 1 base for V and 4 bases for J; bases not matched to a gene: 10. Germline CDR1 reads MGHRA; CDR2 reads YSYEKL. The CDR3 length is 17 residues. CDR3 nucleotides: TGCGCCAGCAGCCAAGTAGGGGCCAGGGGGCTCTCAGATACGCAGTATTTT. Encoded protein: CASSQVGARGLSDTQYF.

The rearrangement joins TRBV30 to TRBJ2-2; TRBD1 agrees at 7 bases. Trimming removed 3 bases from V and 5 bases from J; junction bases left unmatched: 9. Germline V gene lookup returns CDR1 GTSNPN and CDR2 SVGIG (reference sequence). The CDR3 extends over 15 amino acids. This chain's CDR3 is CAWRHRGGGTGELFF. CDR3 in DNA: TGTGCCTGGAGACACAGGGGCGGAGGTACCGGGGAGCTGTTTTTT.

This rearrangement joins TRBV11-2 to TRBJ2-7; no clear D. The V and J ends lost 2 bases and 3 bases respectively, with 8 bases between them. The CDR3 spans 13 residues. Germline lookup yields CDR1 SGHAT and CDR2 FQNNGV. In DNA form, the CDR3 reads TGTGCCAGCAGCTTAAATAGGTACTACGAGCAGTACTTC. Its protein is CASSLNRYYEQYF.

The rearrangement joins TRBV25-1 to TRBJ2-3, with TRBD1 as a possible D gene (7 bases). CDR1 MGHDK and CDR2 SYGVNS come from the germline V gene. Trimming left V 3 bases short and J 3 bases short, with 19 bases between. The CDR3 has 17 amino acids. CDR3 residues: CASSDYPGRGETDTQYF. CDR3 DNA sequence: TGTGCCAGCAGTGACTACCCCGGCAGGGGGGAAACAGATACGCAGTATTTT. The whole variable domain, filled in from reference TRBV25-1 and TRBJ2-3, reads EADIYQTPRYLVIGTGKKITLECSQTMGHDKMYWYQQDPGMELHLIHYSYGVNSTEKGDLSSESTVSRIRTEHFPLTLESARPSHTSQYLCASSDYPGRGETDTQYFGPGTRLTVL.

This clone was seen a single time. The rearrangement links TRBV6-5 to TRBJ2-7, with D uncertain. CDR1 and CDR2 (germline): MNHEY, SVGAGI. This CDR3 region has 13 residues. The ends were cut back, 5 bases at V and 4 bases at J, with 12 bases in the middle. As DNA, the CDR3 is TGTGCCAGCAGTCCCCGACCGACGTACGAGCAGTACTTC. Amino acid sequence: CASSPRPTYEQYF.

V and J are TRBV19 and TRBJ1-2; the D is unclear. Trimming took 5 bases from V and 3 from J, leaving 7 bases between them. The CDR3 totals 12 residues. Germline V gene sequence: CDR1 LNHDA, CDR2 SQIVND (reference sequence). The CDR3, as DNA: TGTGCCAGTAGTCCCAATTACTATGGCTACACCTTC. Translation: CASSPNYYGYTF.

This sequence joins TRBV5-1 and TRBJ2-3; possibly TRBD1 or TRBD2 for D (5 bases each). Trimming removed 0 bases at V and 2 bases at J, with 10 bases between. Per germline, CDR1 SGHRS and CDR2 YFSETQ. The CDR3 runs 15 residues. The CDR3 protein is CASSLVGELTDTQYF. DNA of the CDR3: TGCGCCAGCAGCTTGGTGGGGGAGCTCACAGATACGCAGTATTTT.

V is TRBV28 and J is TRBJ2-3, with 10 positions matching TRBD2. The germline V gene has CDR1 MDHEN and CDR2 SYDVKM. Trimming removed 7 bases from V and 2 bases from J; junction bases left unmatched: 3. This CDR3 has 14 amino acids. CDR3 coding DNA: TGTGCCAGCATGGGACTAGCGAACACAGATACGCAGTATTTT. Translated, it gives CASMGLANTDTQYF. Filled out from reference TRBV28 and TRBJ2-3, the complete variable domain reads DVKVTQSSRYLVKRTGEKVFLECVQDMDHENMFWYRQDPGLGLRLIYFSYDVKMKEKGDIPEGYSVSREKKERFSLILESASTNQTSMYLCASMGLANTDTQYFGPGTRLTVL.

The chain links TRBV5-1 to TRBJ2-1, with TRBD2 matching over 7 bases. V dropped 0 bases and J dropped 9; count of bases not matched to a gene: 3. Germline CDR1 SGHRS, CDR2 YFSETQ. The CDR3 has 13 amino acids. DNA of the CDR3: TGCGCCAGCAGCTTGGTTCTAGCGGTTGAGCAGTTCTTC. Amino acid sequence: CASSLVLAVEQFF.

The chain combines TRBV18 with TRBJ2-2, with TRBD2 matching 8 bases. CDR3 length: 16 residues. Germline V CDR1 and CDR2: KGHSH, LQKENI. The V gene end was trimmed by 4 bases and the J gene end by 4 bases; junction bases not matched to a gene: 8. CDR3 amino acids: CASSLDGLASTGELFF. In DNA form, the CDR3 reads TGTGCCAGCTCACTAGACGGACTAGCTAGCACCGGGGAGCTGTTTTTT.

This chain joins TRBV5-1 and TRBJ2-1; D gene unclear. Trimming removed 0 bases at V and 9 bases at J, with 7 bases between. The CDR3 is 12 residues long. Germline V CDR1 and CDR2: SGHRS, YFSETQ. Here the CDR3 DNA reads TGCGCCAGCAGCTTGGGACTCGGTGAGCAGTTCTTC. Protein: CASSLGLGEQFF. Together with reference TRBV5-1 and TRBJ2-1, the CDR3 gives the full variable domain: KAGVTQTPRYLIKTRGQQVTLSCSPISGHRSVSWYQQTPGQGLQFLFEYFSETQRNKGNFPGRFSGRQFSNSRSEMNVSTLELGDSALYLCASSLGLGEQFFGPGTRLTVL.

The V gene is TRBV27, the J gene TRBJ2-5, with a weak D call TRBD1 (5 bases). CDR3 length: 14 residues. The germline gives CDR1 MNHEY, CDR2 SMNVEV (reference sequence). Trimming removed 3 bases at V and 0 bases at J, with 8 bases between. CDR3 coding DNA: TGTGCCAGCAGTTTTAGGGGCCACCAAGAGACCCAGTACTTC. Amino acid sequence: CASSFRGHQETQYF.

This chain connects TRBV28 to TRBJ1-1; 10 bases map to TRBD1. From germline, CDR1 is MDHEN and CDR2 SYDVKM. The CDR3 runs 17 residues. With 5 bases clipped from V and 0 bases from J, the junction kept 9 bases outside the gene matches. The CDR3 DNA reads TGTGCCAGCAGTGCAGCCGACAGGGGGCTTATGAACACTGAAGCTTTCTTT. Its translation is CASSAADRGLMNTEAFF.

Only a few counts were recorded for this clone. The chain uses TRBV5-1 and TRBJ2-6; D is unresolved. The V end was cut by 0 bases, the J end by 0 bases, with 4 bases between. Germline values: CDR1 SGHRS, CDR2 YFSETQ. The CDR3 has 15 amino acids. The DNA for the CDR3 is TGCGCCAGCAGCTTGGGGGTCTCTGGGGCCAACGTCCTGACTTTC. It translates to CASSLGVSGANVLTF. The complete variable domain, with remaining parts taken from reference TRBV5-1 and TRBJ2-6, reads KAGVTQTPRYLIKTRGQQVTLSCSPISGHRSVSWYQQTPGQGLQFLFEYFSETQRNKGNFPGRFSGRQFSNSRSEMNVSTLELGDSALYLCASSLGVSGANVLTFGAGSRLTVL.

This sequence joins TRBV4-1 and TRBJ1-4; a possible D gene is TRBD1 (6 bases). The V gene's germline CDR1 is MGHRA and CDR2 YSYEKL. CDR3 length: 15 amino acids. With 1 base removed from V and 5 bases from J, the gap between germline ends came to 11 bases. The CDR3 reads CASSQAGQLNEKLFF. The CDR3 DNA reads TGCGCCAGCAGCCAAGCAGGACAGCTCAATGAAAAACTGTTTTTT.

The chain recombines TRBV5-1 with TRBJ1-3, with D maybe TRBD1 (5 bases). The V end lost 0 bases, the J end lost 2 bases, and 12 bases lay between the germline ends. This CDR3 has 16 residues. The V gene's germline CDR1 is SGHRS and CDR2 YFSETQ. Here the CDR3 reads CASSLGGGSTGNTIYF. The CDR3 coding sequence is TGCGCCAGCAGCTTGGGCGGGGGTTCGACTGGAAACACCATATATTTT.

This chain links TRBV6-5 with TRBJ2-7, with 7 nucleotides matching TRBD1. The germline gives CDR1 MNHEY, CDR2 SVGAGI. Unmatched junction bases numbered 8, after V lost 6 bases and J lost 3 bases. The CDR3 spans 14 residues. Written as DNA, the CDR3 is TGTGCCAGCAGAAGTAGACAGGGAATCTACGAGCAGTACTTC. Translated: CASRSRQGIYEQYF.

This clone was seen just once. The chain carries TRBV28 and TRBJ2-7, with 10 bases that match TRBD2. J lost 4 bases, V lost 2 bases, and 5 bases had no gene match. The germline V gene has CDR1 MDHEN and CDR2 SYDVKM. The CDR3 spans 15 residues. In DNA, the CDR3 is TGTGCCAGCAGTTTAAGCGGGAGGGCCGAGTACGAGCAGTACTTC. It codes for CASSLSGRAEYEQYF.

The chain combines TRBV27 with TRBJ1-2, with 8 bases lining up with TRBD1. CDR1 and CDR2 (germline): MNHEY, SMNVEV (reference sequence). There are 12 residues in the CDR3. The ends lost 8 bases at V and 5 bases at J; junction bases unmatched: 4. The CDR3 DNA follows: TGTGCCAGCCGGACAGGGAAATATGGCTACACCTTC. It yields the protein CASRTGKYGYTF.

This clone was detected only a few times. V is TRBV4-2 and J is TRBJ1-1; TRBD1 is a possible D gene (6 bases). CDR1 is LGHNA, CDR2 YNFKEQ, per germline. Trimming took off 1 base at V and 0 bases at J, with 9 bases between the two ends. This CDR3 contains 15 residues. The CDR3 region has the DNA TGTGCCAGCAGCCAAGGAGACAGGATGAACACTGAAGCTTTCTTT. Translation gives CASSQGDRMNTEAFF.

The CDR3 nucleotides read TGTGCCAGCAGCGTAGAGGTAAACTCACCCCTCCACTTT. Its protein product is CASSVEVNSPLHF. This chain joins TRBV9 and TRBJ1-6; no reliable D call. The germline V gene encodes CDR1 SGDLS and CDR2 YYNGEE. V shed 0 bases and J shed 10 bases, with 8 bases lying between them. This CDR3 has 13 residues.

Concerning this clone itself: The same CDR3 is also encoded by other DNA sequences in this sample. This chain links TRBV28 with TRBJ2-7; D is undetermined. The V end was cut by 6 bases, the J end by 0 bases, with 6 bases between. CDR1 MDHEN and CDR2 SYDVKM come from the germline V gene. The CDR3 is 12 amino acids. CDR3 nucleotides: TGTGCCAGCAGCCCCAGCTCCTACGAGCAGTACTTC. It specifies CASSPSSYEQYF.